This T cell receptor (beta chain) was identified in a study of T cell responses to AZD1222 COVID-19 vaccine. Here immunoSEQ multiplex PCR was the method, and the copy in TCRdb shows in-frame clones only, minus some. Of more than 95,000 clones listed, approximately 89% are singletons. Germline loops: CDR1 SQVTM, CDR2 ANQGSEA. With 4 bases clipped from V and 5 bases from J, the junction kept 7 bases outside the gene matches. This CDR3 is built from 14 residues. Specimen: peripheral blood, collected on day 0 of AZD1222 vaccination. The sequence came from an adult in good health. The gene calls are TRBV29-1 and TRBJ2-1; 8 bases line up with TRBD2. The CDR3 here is CSVVSGDDNNEQFF. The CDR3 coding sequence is TGCAGCGTTGTTAGCGGGGACGATAACAATGAGCAGTTCTTC.